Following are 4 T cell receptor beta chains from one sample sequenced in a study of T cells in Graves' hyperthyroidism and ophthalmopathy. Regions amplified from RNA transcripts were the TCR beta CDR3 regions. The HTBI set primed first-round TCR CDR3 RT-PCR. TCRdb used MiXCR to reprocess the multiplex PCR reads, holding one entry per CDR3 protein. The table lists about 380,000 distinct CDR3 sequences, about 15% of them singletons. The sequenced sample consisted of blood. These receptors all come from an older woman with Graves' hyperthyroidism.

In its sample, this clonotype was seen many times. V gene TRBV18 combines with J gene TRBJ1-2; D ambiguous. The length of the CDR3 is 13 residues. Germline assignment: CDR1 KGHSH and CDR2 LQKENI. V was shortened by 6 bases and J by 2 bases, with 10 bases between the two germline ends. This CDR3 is CASSPDPNYGYTF. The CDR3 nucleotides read TGTGCCAGCTCGCCCGATCCAAACTATGGCTACACCTTC.

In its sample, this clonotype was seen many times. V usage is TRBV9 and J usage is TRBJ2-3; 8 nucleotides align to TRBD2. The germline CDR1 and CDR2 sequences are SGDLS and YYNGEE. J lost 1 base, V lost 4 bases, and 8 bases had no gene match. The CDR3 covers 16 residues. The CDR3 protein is CASSPRPREGTDTQYF. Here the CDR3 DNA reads TGTGCCAGCAGCCCCCGGCCGCGGGAGGGCACAGATACGCAGTATTTT.

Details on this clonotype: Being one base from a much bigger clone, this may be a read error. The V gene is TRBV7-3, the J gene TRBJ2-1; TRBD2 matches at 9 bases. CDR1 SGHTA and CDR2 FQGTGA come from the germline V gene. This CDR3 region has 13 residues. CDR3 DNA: TGTGCCAGCAGCCCAGGGACTAGCAATGAGCAGTCCTTC. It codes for CASSPGTSNEQSF.

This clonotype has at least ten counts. The CDR3 DNA follows: TGTGCCAGCAGTTTTACCAGGGCAAGAGCTTTCTTT. This codes for CASSFTRARAFF. This chain connects TRBV28 to TRBJ1-1; D might be TRBD1 (5 bases). V dropped 3 bases and J dropped 10 bases, with 12 bases sitting between them. This CDR3 is built from 12 residues. Germline V lookup: CDR1 MDHEN, CDR2 SYDVKM.